Shown below are 10 T cell receptor beta chains from a single sample sequenced in a study of PD-L1 blockade in urothelial cancer. Time point here: pretreatment peripheral blood. Profiling relied on immunoSEQ multiplex PCR, and the TCRdb table lists in-frame clones only, not all of them. The data contain approximately 39,000 clones, just under 85% of them singletons. The source was PBMCs, collected around atezolizumab (anti-PD-L1) treatment. These receptors all stem from a man aged 80 or over with urothelial cancer.

The genes are TRBV10-3 and TRBJ2-5; D not resolved. Germline loops: CDR1 ENHRY, CDR2 SYGVKD. The V end was cut by 4 bases, the J end by 5 bases, with 8 bases between. CDR3 length: 12 residues. The CDR3 DNA reads TGTGCCATCAGTGGTACCCGGGAGACCCAGTACTTC. Protein product: CAISGTRETQYF.

A single count supports this clone. This chain connects TRBV5-4 to TRBJ2-3, with 9 bases aligning to TRBD2. V shed 5 bases, J shed 3 bases, and the junction held 13 bases outside the gene matches. Germline CDR1 reads SGHNT; CDR2 reads YYREEE (reference sequence). There are 17 residues in the CDR3. The CDR3 loop reads CASRYRGGGVLTDTQYF. CDR3 DNA: TGTGCCAGCAGATATAGAGGCGGGGGGGTCTTAACAGATACGCAGTATTTT.

The chain links TRBV19 to TRBJ2-5; D perhaps matches TRBD1 (5 bases). The CDR3 extends over 13 amino acids. The V and J ends lost 3 bases and 5 bases respectively, with 10 bases between them. Germline CDR1 LNHDA, CDR2 SQIVND (reference sequence). The CDR3 sequence is CASSIPGWETQYF. CDR3 coding DNA: TGTGCCAGTAGTATCCCAGGGTGGGAGACCCAGTACTTC.

The chain joins TRBV6-1 to TRBJ2-7, with 9 bases aligning to TRBD1. Germline V gene lookup returns CDR1 MNHNS and CDR2 SASEGT. With 1 base clipped from V and 6 bases from J, the junction kept 7 bases outside the gene matches. This CDR3 comprises 15 residues. CDR3 DNA sequence: TGTGCCAGCAGTGAAGGGACAGGGGTTAGAGGCGAGCAGTACTTC. Its translation: CASSEGTGVRGEQYF.

Here the CDR3 DNA reads TGTGCCAGCAGCTTGGCGCAGGGTTGGGAGACCCAGTACTTC. The encoded protein is CASSLAQGWETQYF. This sequence joins TRBV5-6 and TRBJ2-5; D is possibly TRBD1 (5 bases). Germline V gene lookup returns CDR1 SGHDT and CDR2 YYEEEE. The CDR3 is 14 amino acids. V was trimmed by 0 bases and J by 5 bases, leaving 11 bases between them.

The chain has TRBV7-2 and TRBJ2-5, with D maybe TRBD2 (6 bases). V lost 5 bases and J 2 bases, leaving 9 bases between the germline ends. The CDR3 consists of 13 residues. Germline V CDR1 and CDR2: SGHTA, FQGNSA. As DNA, the CDR3 is TGTGCCAGCAGCCTGCGGGAACAAGAGACCCAGTACTTC. Protein product: CASSLREQETQYF.

The chain carries TRBV7-2 and TRBJ2-1; 14 bases agree with TRBD2. The CDR3 covers 16 residues. The trim removed 5 bases at V and 8 bases at J, leaving 8 bases unmatched. CDR1 SGHTA and CDR2 FQGNSA come from the germline V gene. The CDR3 DNA reads TGTGCCAGCAGCCTTACGGGACTAGCGGGAGTGGATGAGCAGTTCTTC. Its protein product is CASSLTGLAGVDEQFF.

The gene calls are TRBV6-6 and TRBJ2-1, with 9 bases lining up with TRBD1. After removal of 4 bases from V and 8 bases from J, the junction contained 3 bases not matched to a gene. Germline values: CDR1 MNHNY, CDR2 SVGAGI (reference sequence). The CDR3 is 13 amino acids. CDR3 sequence: CASSLQGAHEQFF. CDR3 sequence (DNA): TGTGCCAGCAGTTTACAGGGGGCGCATGAGCAGTTCTTC.

The chain joins TRBV28 to TRBJ1-1; maybe TRBD1 (5 bases). Trimming removed 2 bases at V and 4 bases at J, with 14 bases between. The CDR3 spans 15 residues. Germline V lookup: CDR1 MDHEN, CDR2 SYDVKM. The CDR3 is CASSLQEGIITEAFF. DNA of the CDR3: TGTGCCAGCAGTTTACAGGAGGGGATAATCACTGAAGCTTTCTTT.

CDR3 loop: CSAEGGSGANVLTF. The CDR3 nucleotides are TGCAGCGCGGAGGGGGGGTCCGGGGCCAACGTCCTGACTTTC. J is TRBJ2-6 and V is TRBV29-1; a possible D gene is TRBD2 (7 bases). This CDR3 is built from 14 residues. V shed 7 bases and J shed 4 bases, with 14 bases lying between them. From germline, CDR1 is SQVTM and CDR2 ANQGSEA. Drawing the rest from reference TRBV29-1 and TRBJ2-6, the complete variable domain is SAVISQKPSRDICQRGTSLTIQCQVDSQVTMMFWYRQQPGQSLTLIATANQGSEATYESGFVIDKFPISRPNLTFSTLTVSNMSPEDSSIYLCSAEGGSGANVLTFGAGSRLTVL.